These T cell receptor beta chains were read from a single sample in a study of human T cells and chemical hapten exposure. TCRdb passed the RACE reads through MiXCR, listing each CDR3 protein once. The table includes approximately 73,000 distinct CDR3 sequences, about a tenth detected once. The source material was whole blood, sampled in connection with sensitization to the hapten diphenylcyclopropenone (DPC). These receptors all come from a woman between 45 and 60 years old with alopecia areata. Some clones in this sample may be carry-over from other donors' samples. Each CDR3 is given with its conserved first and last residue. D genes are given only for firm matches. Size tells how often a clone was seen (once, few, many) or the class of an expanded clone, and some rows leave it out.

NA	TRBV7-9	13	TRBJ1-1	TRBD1	CASSLIQGAEAFF	TGTGCCAGCAGCTTAATACAGGGGGCTGAAGCTTTCTTT
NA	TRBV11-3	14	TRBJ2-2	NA	CASSGIRGTGELFF	TGTGCCAGCAGCGGAATCAGGGGCACCGGGGAGCTGTTTTTT
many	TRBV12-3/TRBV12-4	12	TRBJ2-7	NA	CASSFSTPEQYF	TGTGCCAGCAGTTTCAGTACTCCCGAGCAGTACTTC
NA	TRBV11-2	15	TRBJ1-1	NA	CASSLESGVGAEAFF	TGTGCCAGCAGCCTAGAGAGCGGGGTTGGGGCTGAAGCTTTCTTT
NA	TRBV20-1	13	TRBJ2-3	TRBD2	CSARKAGADTQYF	TGCAGTGCTAGAAAGGCGGGGGCAGATACGCAGTATTTT
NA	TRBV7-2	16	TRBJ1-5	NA	CASSLVGGARDQPQHF	TGTGCCAGCAGTCTAGTGGGGGGGGCGAGGGATCAGCCCCAGCATTTT
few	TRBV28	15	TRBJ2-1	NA	CASSLRGGAYNEQFF	TGTGCCAGCAGTCTACGAGGTGGAGCTTACAATGAGCAGTTCTTC
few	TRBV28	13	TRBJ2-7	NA	CASSLSATYEQYF	TGTGCCAGCAGTTTATCTGCTACCTACGAGCAGTACTTC
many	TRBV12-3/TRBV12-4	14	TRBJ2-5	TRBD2	CASRVLRGEETQYF	TGTGCCAGCAGAGTTTTACGGGGGGAAGAGACCCAGTACTTC
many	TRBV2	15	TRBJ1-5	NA	CASSEDQGPGQPQHF	TGTGCCAGCAGTGAAGACCAGGGTCCGGGACAGCCCCAGCATTTT
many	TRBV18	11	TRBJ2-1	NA	CASSRGDEQFF	TGTGCCAGCTCACGAGGGGATGAGCAGTTCTTC
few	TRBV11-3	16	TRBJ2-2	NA	CASSQRGLPNTGELFF	TGTGCCAGCAGCCAACGGGGACTTCCAAACACCGGGGAGCTGTTTTTT
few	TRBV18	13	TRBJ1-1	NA	CASSLLEDTEAFF	TGTGCCAGCTCGCTCTTGGAGGACACTGAAGCTTTCTTT